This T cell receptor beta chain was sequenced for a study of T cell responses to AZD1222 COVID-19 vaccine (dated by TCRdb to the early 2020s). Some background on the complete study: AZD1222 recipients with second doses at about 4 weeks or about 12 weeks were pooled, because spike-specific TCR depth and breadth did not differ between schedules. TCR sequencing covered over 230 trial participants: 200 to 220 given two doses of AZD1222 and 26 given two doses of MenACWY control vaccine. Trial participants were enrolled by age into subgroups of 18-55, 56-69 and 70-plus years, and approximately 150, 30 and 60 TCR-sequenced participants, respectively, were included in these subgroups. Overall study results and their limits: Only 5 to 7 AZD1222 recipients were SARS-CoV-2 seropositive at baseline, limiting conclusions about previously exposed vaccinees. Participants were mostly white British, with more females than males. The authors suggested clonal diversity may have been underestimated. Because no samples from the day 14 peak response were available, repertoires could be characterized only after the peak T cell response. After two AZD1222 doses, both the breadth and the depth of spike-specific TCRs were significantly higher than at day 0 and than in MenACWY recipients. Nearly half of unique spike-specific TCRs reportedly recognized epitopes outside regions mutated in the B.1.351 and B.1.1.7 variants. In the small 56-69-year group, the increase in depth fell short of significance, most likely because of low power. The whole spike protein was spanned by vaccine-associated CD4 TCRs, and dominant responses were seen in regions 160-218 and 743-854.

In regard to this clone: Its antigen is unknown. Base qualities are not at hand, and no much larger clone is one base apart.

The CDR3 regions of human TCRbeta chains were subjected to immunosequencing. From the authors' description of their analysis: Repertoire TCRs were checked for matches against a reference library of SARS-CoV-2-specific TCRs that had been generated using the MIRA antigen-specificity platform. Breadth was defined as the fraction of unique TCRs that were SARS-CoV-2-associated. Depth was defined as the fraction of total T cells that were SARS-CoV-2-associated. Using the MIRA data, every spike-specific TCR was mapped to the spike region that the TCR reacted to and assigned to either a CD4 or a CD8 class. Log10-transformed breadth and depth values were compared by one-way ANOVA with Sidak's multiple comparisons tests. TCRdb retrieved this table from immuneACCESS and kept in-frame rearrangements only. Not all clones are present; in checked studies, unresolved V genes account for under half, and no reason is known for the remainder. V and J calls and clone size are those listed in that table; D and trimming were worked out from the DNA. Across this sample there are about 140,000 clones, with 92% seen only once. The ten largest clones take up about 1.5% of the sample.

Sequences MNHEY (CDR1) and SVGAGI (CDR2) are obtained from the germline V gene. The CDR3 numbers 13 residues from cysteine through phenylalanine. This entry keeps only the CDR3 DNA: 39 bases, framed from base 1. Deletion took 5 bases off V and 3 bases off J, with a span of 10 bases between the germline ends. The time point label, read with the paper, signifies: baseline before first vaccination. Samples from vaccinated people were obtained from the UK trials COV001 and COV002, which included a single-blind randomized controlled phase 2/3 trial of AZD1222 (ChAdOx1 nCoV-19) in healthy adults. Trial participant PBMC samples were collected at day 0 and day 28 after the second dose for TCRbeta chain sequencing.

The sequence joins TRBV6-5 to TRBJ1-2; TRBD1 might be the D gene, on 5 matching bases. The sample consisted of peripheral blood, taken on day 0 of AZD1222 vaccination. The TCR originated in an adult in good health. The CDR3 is CASSQGRDYGYTF. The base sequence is TGTGCCAGCAGTCAGGGACGGGACTATGGCTACACCTTC.